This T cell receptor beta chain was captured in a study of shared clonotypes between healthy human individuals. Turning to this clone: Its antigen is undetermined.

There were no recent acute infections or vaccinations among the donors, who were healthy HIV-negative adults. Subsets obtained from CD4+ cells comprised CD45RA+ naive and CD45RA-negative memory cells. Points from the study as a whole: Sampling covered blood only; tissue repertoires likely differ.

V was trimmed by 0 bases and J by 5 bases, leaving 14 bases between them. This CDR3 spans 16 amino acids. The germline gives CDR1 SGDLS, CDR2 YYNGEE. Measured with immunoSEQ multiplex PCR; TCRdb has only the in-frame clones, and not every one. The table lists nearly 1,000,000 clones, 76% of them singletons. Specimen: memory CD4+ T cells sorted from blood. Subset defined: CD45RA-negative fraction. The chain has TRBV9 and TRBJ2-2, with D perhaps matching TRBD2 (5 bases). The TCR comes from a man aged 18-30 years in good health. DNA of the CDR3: TGTGCCAGCAGCGTAGGAGCGGAGTTGAGGACCGGGGAGCTGTTTTTT. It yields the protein CASSVGAELRTGELFF.